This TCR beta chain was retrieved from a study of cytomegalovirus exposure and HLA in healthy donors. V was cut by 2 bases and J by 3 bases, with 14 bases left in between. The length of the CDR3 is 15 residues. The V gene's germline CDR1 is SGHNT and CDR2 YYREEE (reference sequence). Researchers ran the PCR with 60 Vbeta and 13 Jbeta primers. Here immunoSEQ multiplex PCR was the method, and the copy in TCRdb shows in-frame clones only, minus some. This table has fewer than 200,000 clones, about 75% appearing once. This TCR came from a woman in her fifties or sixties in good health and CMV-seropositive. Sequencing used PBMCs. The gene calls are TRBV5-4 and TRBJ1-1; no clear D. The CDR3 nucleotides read TGTGCCAGCAGCTTCCGGGGAATAAGATACACTGAAGCTTTCTTT. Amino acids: CASSFRGIRYTEAFF. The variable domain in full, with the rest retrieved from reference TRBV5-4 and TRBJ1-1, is ETGVTQSPTHLIKTRGQQVTLRCSSQSGHNTVSWYQQALGQGPQFIFQYYREEENGRGNFPPRFSGLQFPNYSSELNVNALELDDSALYLCASSFRGIRYTEAFFGQGTRLTVV.